This T cell receptor beta chain was recorded in a study of shared T cell receptors in the human thymus. The data were produced by immunoSEQ multiplex PCR, yet TCRdb's version contains in-frame clones alone and is incomplete. This sample has about 380,000 clones, with 95% found just once. V lost 3 bases, J lost 0 bases, and 12 bases lay in between. This CDR3 is 15 amino acids long. Germline CDR1 is LNHDA and CDR2 is SQIVND (reference sequence). The source is a human donor. The chain carries TRBV19 and TRBJ2-7; D remains ambiguous. The sample consisted of thymocytes. This CDR3 is CASSITARSSYEQYF. CDR3 nucleotide sequence: TGTGCCAGTAGTATTACGGCTAGATCCTCCTACGAGCAGTACTTC.